This entry describes one T cell receptor beta chain. This entry comes from a study of blood T cell repertoires in COVID-19. Looking at the study overall: Acute-phase and convalescent COVID-19 samples originated in the United States, Italy and Spain. T cells, B-cell-depleted T cells, or PBMCs supplied cDNA or gDNA.

Authors' data handling: Amplification from reference gene primers served as the basis for estimated nucleated cell counts. Produced via immunoSEQ multiplex PCR; TCRdb's table is partial and in-frame only. The V and J calls and clone size come from that table; D and trimming were worked out from the DNA. In the table there are about 34,000 clones, approximately 77% of which are singletons. V was clipped by 6 bases and J by 0 bases; unmatched bases: 3. The CDR3 extends over 14 amino acids. Germline assignment: CDR1 SGHAT and CDR2 FQNNGV. The sample comprised peripheral blood. This sequence was found in a human donor in a cohort sampled during active COVID-19. V and J are TRBV11-2 and TRBJ2-7; TRBD1 aligns across 9 bases. This chain's CDR3 is CASRRTGDSYEQYF. In DNA, the CDR3 is TGTGCCAGCAGACGGACAGGGGACTCCTACGAGCAGTACTTC.